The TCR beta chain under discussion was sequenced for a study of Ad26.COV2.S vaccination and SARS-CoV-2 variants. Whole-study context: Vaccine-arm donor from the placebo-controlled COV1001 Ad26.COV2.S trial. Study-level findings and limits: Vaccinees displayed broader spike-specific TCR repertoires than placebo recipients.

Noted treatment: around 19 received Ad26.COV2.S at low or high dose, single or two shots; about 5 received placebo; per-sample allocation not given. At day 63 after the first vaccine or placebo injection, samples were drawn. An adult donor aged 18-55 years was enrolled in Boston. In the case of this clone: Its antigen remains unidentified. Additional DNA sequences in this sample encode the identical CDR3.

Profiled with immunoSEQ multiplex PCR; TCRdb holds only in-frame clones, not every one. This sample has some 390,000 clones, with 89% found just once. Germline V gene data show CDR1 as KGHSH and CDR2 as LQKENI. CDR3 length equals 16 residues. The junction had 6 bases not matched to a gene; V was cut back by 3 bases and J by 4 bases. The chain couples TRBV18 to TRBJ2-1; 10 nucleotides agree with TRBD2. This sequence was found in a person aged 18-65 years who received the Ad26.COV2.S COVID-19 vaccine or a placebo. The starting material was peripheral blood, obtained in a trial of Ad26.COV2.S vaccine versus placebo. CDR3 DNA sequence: TGTGCCAGCTCACCGAGGATAGCGGGAGGTTACAATGAGCAGTTCTTC. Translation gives CASSPRIAGGYNEQFF. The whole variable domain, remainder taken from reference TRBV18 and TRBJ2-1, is NAGVMQNPRHLVRRRGQEARLRCSPMKGHSHVYWYRQLPEEGLKFMVYLQKENIIDESGMPKERFSAEFPKEGPSILRIQQVVRGDSAAYFCASSPRIAGGYNEQFFGPGTRLTVL.